These 29 T cell receptor beta chains originate from one sample sequenced in a study of identical twins. TCRdb used MiXCR to reprocess the 5' RACE reads, holding one entry per CDR3 protein. The data contain 500,000 to 550,000 distinct CDR3 sequences, less than 25% of them seen just once; the ten biggest clones take up roughly 0.9%. The same sample was also used in a study of T cells expressing NK-cell markers.

Material: CD4+ T cells sorted from blood. The receptors come from a woman aged 18 to 35 in good health.

The chain joins TRBV11-2 to TRBJ2-7; TRBD2 aligns across 10 bases. In germline, CDR1 is SGHAT, CDR2 FQNNGV. Trimming took 3 bases from V and 3 from J; bases not matched to a gene: 5. This CDR3 is built from 15 residues. The CDR3 sequence: CASSFAPSGGYEQYF. The CDR3 coding sequence is TGTGCCAGCAGCTTTGCGCCTAGCGGGGGCTACGAGCAGTACTTC.

The chain couples TRBV5-1 to TRBJ2-1; 13 nucleotides line up with TRBD2. The germline CDR1 and CDR2 sequences are SGHRS and YFSETQ. CDR3 size: 16 residues. Germline trimming cut 0 bases from V and 7 bases from J; bases unmatched to any gene: 4. CDR3 residues: CASSLAKTSGRNEQFF. The CDR3 nucleotides are TGCGCCAGCAGCTTGGCCAAGACTAGCGGGAGGAATGAGCAGTTCTTC.

The genes are TRBV20-1 and TRBJ2-1, with D tentatively TRBD2 (5 bases). The V end was cut by 5 bases, the J end by 6 bases, with 17 bases between. Germline V gene lookup returns CDR1 DFQATT and CDR2 SNEGSKA (reference sequence). CDR3 length: 14 amino acids. In DNA, the CDR3 is TGCAGTGCTCACCTTGGACTCCTCGCCAATGAGCAGTTCTTC. Residues: CSAHLGLLANEQFF.

The sample holds a few counts of this clonotype. The genes are TRBV12-3 or TRBV12-4 and TRBJ2-5, with 16 nucleotides matching TRBD2. With 7 bases clipped from V and 2 bases from J, the junction kept 7 bases outside the gene matches. The CDR3 runs to 17 residues. The chain's CDR3 is CASTPPGLAGGQETQYF. In DNA, the CDR3 is TGTGCCAGCACCCCGCCGGGACTAGCGGGAGGGCAAGAGACCCAGTACTTC.

This clonotype appeared a few times. J is TRBJ2-3 and V is TRBV3-1, with D tentatively TRBD2 (6 bases). The germline CDR1 and CDR2 sequences are LGHDT and YNNKEL (reference sequence). The CDR3 is 17 amino acids. V was shortened by 0 bases and J by 0 bases, with 13 bases between the two germline ends. The CDR3 loop is CASSQDLQRASTDTQYF. CDR3 in DNA: TGTGCCAGCAGCCAAGATCTCCAGCGGGCTAGCACAGATACGCAGTATTTT.

This clonotype has only a few counts. The chain carries TRBV7-2 and TRBJ2-7; tentative D call: TRBD2 (6 bases). Between the trimmed V and J ends, which lost 5 bases and 1 base, there was a span of 12 bases. Germline CDR1 and CDR2: SGHTA and FQGNSA. This CDR3 contains 14 residues. CDR3 residues: CASSKNSGSYEQYF. CDR3 sequence (DNA): TGTGCCAGCAGCAAAAATAGCGGTTCCTACGAGCAGTACTTC. The variable domain in full, completed from reference TRBV7-2 and TRBJ2-7, reads GAGVSQSPSNKVTEKGKDVELRCDPISGHTALYWYRQSLGQGLEFLIYFQGNSAPDKSGLPSDRFSAERTGGSVSTLTIQRTQQEDSAVYLCASSKNSGSYEQYFGPGTRLTVT.

This clonotype has a handful of counts. This chain links TRBV7-2 with TRBJ2-2; 13 bases align to TRBD2. Germline V lookup: CDR1 SGHTA, CDR2 FQGNSA. CDR3 length: 17 amino acids. With 4 bases clipped from V and 7 bases from J, the junction kept 9 bases outside the gene matches. The CDR3 protein is CASSSSRTSGSNGELFF. The DNA for the CDR3 is TGTGCCAGCAGCTCGTCTCGGACTAGCGGGAGCAACGGGGAGCTGTTTTTT.

This clonotype was detected only a few times. The chain carries TRBV5-1 and TRBJ2-1, with 12 bases fitting TRBD2. This CDR3 spans 16 amino acids. CDR1 is SGHRS and CDR2 is YFSETQ in the germline V gene. V was pared by 3 bases and J by 5 bases, with 6 bases of the junction left unmatched. The CDR3: CASSSQLAGGNNEQFF. The CDR3, as DNA: TGCGCCAGCAGCTCGCAACTAGCGGGGGGAAACAATGAGCAGTTCTTC.

The sample holds a few counts of this clonotype. The rearrangement joins TRBV7-2 to TRBJ1-2; 7 nucleotides line up with TRBD1. This CDR3 contains 13 residues. V dropped 5 bases and J dropped 4; count of bases not matched to a gene: 4. Germline CDR1 reads SGHTA; CDR2 reads FQGNSA. CDR3 bases: TGTGCCAGCAGCCCCGGACAGGCCTATGGCTACACCTTC. Its protein is CASSPGQAYGYTF.

The chain uses TRBV6-5 and TRBJ2-1; 8 bases agree with TRBD2. The CDR3 is 15 residues long. Germline V gives CDR1 MNHEY, CDR2 SVGAGI. Trimming removed 6 bases from V and 8 bases from J; junction bases left unmatched: 12. The CDR3 here is CASRYQRGGGDEQFF. As DNA, the CDR3 is TGTGCCAGCAGGTACCAACGGGGGGGCGGCGATGAGCAGTTCTTC.

The rearrangement links TRBV10-1 to TRBJ1-5; D ambiguous. The V end was cut by 4 bases, the J end by 5 bases, with 12 bases between. CDR3 size: 14 residues. The V gene's germline CDR1 is WNHNN and CDR2 SYGVQD (reference sequence). The CDR3 here is CASSGSGLDQPQHF. The CDR3 bases are TGCGCCAGCAGTGGATCCGGGTTGGATCAGCCCCAGCATTTT.

The J gene is TRBJ2-3, the V gene TRBV20-1; 7 bases map to TRBD2. Losses at the gene ends were 3 bases for V and 6 bases for J; bases not matched to a gene: 9. Germline CDR1 is DFQATT and CDR2 is SNEGSKA (reference sequence). This CDR3 has 14 amino acids. CDR3 sequence (DNA): TGCAGTGCTAGCAGAGGGAGGGTGGGGGATACGCAGTATTTT. The encoded protein is CSASRGRVGDTQYF.

This chain joins TRBV23-1 and TRBJ2-7; no clear D gene. TRBV23-1 is recorded as an ORF, its role being uncertain. CDR3 length: 15 amino acids. The germline V and J ends were trimmed by 4 bases and 6 bases, with 19 bases remaining between them. This CDR3 is CASSLPTQRYCEQYF. CDR3 DNA: TGCGCCAGCAGTCTACCTACCCAGCGATATTGCGAGCAGTACTTC.

The chain employs TRBV27 and TRBJ2-3; 9 bases fit TRBD2. Losses at the gene ends were 4 bases for V and 2 bases for J; bases not matched to a gene: 10. CDR1 is MNHEY, CDR2 SMNVEV, per germline (reference sequence). The CDR3 has 17 amino acids. The CDR3 nucleotides read TGTGCCAGCAGTTCCGGCCGGCTAGCGGGATCCACAGATACGCAGTATTTT. Amino acid sequence: CASSSGRLAGSTDTQYF.

This clonotype was detected a few times. The rearrangement uses TRBV15 and TRBJ2-5, with D perhaps given as TRBD1 or TRBD2 (5 bases each). The CDR3 runs to 14 residues. CDR1 and CDR2 from the germline V gene are LNHNV and YYDKDF (reference sequence). The V gene lost 2 bases and the J gene lost 8 bases, with 15 bases spanning the gap. CDR3 sequence (DNA): TGTGCCACCAGCAGACTCGGGACGGAGACAACCCAGTACTTC. This sequence encodes CATSRLGTETTQYF.

The J gene is TRBJ1-4, the V gene TRBV7-9; tentatively, D is TRBD1 (5 bases). The CDR3 extends over 16 amino acids. V was trimmed by 5 bases and J by 6 bases, leaving 19 bases between them. Germline V lookup: CDR1 SEHNR, CDR2 FQNEAQ (reference sequence). The CDR3 sequence: CASSTHHRVGDEKLFF. The CDR3 DNA sequence: TGTGCCAGCAGCACTCATCATAGGGTGGGGGATGAAAAACTGTTTTTT. The variable domain in full, completed from reference TRBV7-9 and TRBJ1-4, reads DTGVSQNPRHKITKRGQNVTFRCDPISEHNRLYWYRQTLGQGPEFLTYFQNEAQLEKSRLLSDRFSAERPKGSFSTLEIQRTEQGDSAMYLCASSTHHRVGDEKLFFGSGTQLSVL.

The rearrangement joins TRBV12-3 or TRBV12-4 to TRBJ2-7; TRBD2 aligns across 8 bases. J lost 1 base, V lost 5 bases, and 10 bases had no gene match. This CDR3 contains 16 residues. The CDR3, as DNA: TGTGCCAGCAGTCCCCCCGTTCCGGGGGGGTCCTACGAGCAGTACTTC. Translation: CASSPPVPGGSYEQYF.

This clonotype turned up a few times. The gene calls are TRBV12-3 or TRBV12-4 and TRBJ1-2, with no clear D. The CDR3 is made up of 11 amino acids. Between the trimmed V and J ends, which lost 8 bases and 1 base, there was a span of 5 bases. Written as DNA, the CDR3 is TGTGCCAGCGCGAATAACTATGGCTACACCTTC. Amino acids: CASANNYGYTF.

This clonotype appeared a few times. The CDR3 nucleotides are TGCAGTGCTAGTAGGAGCCTGGGACAGGCGGGGTCACCCCTCCACTTT. Translation: CSASRSLGQAGSPLHF. V gene TRBV20-1 combines with J gene TRBJ1-6; 8 positions agree with TRBD1. Germline CDR1 is DFQATT and CDR2 is SNEGSKA (reference sequence). J gave up 10 bases and V 3 bases, and 14 bases lay outside the gene matches. This CDR3 contains 16 residues.

The V gene is TRBV20-1, the J gene TRBJ1-5; 9 bases match TRBD1. The ends lost 2 bases at V and 2 bases at J; junction bases unmatched: 4. Looked up from germline, CDR1 is DFQATT and CDR2 is SNEGSKA (reference sequence). The CDR3 is 15 residues long. The CDR3 region has the DNA TGCAGTGCTAGACAGACAGGGGGACGCAATCAGCCCCAGCATTTT. Its protein is CSARQTGGRNQPQHF.

The V gene is TRBV20-1, the J gene TRBJ2-2, with unresolved D. V was trimmed by 3 bases and J by 0 bases, leaving 8 bases between them. Germline V gives CDR1 DFQATT, CDR2 SNEGSKA (reference sequence). CDR3 length: 14 amino acids. CDR3 nucleotides: TGCAGTGCTAGGAACTATCCGAACACCGGGGAGCTGTTTTTT. Amino acids: CSARNYPNTGELFF.

The V and J genes are TRBV5-1 and TRBJ2-1; D gene ambiguous. The length of the CDR3 is 11 residues. Germline loops: CDR1 SGHRS, CDR2 YFSETQ. V lost 0 bases and J lost 10, with 5 bases in between. CDR3 region: CASSLDKEQFF. CDR3 coding DNA: TGCGCCAGCAGCTTGGATAAGGAGCAGTTCTTC.

This clonotype was seen more than once but under ten times. V is TRBV6-5 and J is TRBJ2-7; 9 bases are a match to TRBD1. Unmatched junction bases numbered 14, after V lost 5 bases and J lost 6 bases. This CDR3 region has 16 residues. The V gene's germline CDR1 is MNHEY and CDR2 SVGAGI. DNA of the CDR3: TGTGCCAGCAGTCGACAACGGACAGGGGCGTTAGGCGAGCAGTACTTC. Amino acid sequence: CASSRQRTGALGEQYF.

The J gene is TRBJ1-1, the V gene TRBV20-1; no definite D call. The germline V gene encodes CDR1 DFQATT and CDR2 SNEGSKA (reference sequence). CDR3 length equals 13 residues. V lost 3 bases, J lost 4 bases, and 12 bases lay in between. CDR3 DNA: TGCAGTGCTAGCCCCTACTGGAGCACTGAAGCTTTCTTT. This gives the protein CSASPYWSTEAFF.

The rearrangement joins TRBV5-1 to TRBJ2-1; D unresolved. Germline V gene sequence: CDR1 SGHRS, CDR2 YFSETQ. Between the trimmed V and J ends, which lost 0 bases and 1 base, there was a span of 8 bases. This CDR3 is built from 15 residues. The CDR3 is CASSLASLSYNEQFF. The DNA for the CDR3 is TGCGCCAGCAGCTTGGCGTCTCTTTCCTACAATGAGCAGTTCTTC. Combining the CDR3 with reference TRBV5-1 and TRBJ2-1 gives the whole variable domain KAGVTQTPRYLIKTRGQQVTLSCSPISGHRSVSWYQQTPGQGLQFLFEYFSETQRNKGNFPGRFSGRQFSNSRSEMNVSTLELGDSALYLCASSLASLSYNEQFFGPGTRLTVL.

There are a few counts of this clonotype. V usage is TRBV29-1 and J usage is TRBJ2-2; no clear D gene. V was cut by 2 bases and J by 2 bases, with 12 bases left in between. The CDR3 consists of 15 residues. CDR1 is SQVTM, CDR2 ANQGSEA, per germline. In nucleotides, the CDR3 is TGCAGCGTTGAACGGGCAGAGACCAACACCGGGGAGCTGTTTTTT. Translation: CSVERAETNTGELFF.

This clonotype has ten or more counts. The rearrangement uses TRBV20-1 and TRBJ2-5, with D possibly being TRBD1 (6 bases). V lost 5 bases and J 2 bases, leaving 12 bases between the germline ends. The CDR3 length is 13 residues. Germline V gives CDR1 DFQATT, CDR2 SNEGSKA (reference sequence). In nucleotides, the CDR3 is TGCAGTGCTTATACAGGGCGGCAAGAGACCCAGTACTTC. Translated, it gives CSAYTGRQETQYF.

The V gene is TRBV12-3 or TRBV12-4, the J gene TRBJ2-3, with TRBD2 matching over 8 bases. CDR3 length equals 15 residues. Trimming took 7 bases from V and 3 from J; bases not matched to a gene: 9. The CDR3, as DNA: TGTGCCAGCATTTGGGGGGGACTAGGAACAGATACGCAGTATTTT. Translation gives CASIWGGLGTDTQYF.

This clonotype was picked up a small number of times. This chain links TRBV12-3 or TRBV12-4 with TRBJ2-7, with D maybe TRBD2 (6 bases). Trimming pared 7 bases from V and 3 bases from J, leaving 10 bases between. The CDR3 has 12 amino acids. For the CDR3, the DNA is TGTGCCAGCAACCGCGGGAACTACGAGCAGTACTTC. This gives the protein CASNRGNYEQYF.